Given below is one T cell receptor (beta chain) in context. What it binds is not known. In the source study's methods: Lowest detectable productive clonotype frequency was 2.59 x 10-5. Some clones are missing from TCRdb's copy, which holds only in-frame ones; the method was immunoSEQ multiplex PCR. Clonal size and the V and J genes are those of that table, whereas D and trimming came from the DNA. The sample records 25,000 to 40,000 clones, around 74% being singletons. The record originates from a study of STAT5B mutations in CD4+ large granular lymphocyte leukemia. The study, taken as a whole, reports: Data were not HLA-matched across samples. Without putative leukemic clones, patient CD4-sorted repertoires remained more clonal than healthy CD4+ repertoires. Main leukemic clonotypes were patient-specific, but 20% to 25% appeared at low frequency elsewhere.

The CDR3 extends over 17 amino acids. Losses at the gene ends were 5 bases for V and 3 bases for J; bases not matched to a gene: 14. In germline, CDR1 is SEHNR, CDR2 FQNEAQ (reference sequence). The sequence was collected from a human donor in good health. The sequenced sample consisted of CD4+ T cells from blood buffy coats. This chain uses TRBV7-9 with TRBJ1-1, with 8 positions matching TRBD1. The CDR3 loop reads CASSTRTGRWRDTEAFF. In nucleotides, the CDR3 is TGTGCCAGCAGCACCCGGACAGGGCGTTGGAGGGACACTGAAGCTTTCTTT.